The subject of this entry is one T cell receptor (beta chain). Its specificity is unknown. This sample is drawn from a study of T cell responses to AZD1222 COVID-19 vaccine. General study results and limits: Sampled repertoires all dated from after the peak T cell response. Spike-spanning, vaccine-associated CD4 TCRs were dominant at 160-218 and 743-854. Only five to seven AZD1222 recipients were seropositive at baseline. Donors were mostly white British, more females; clonal diversity possibly underestimated.

Profiling relied on immunoSEQ multiplex PCR, and the TCRdb table lists in-frame clones only, not all of them. This sample yields roughly 100,000 clones, of which approximately 88% are seen a single time; 2% to 3% belongs to the top ten. The CDR3 has 14 amino acids. Trimming left V 4 bases short and J 3 bases short, with 12 bases between. The clonotype originates from an adult in good health. The starting material was peripheral blood, obtained on day 0 of AZD1222 vaccination. The genes are TRBV5-3 and TRBJ2-3; D is undetermined. TRBV5-3 is marked as an open reading frame, function uncertain. The CDR3 here is CARSPNWVTDTQYF. The CDR3 nucleotides are TGTGCCAGAAGCCCGAACTGGGTTACAGATACGCAGTATTTT.